This TCR beta chain derives from a study of siplizumab effects on memory and regulatory T cells (dated by TCRdb to about 2019). Broadly, across the study: The effect of the anti-CD2 antibody siplizumab on alloreactive T-cell subsets was examined in allogeneic mixed lymphocyte reactions constructed from human PBMCs.

In a few donor pairs, further sequencing was done on unstimulated CD8+ naive, CD4+ memory, CD8+ TEMRA, CD4+ naive and CD8+ effector memory subsets. Sorted unstimulated T cells, along with proliferating T cells recovered from mixed lymphocyte reactions, underwent TCRbeta CDR3 sequencing. Fresh whole blood from about 10 HLA-typed healthy donors served as the source for isolating PBMCs. Concerning this clone: Its antigen is unknown. Base quality data are lacking; no much larger clone is found one base away.

General findings and caveats noted by the study authors: A naive or memory phenotype could not be assigned to roughly 80-97% of proliferating CD4+ or CD8+ clones. Greater diversity appeared to be present in unstimulated naive T cells than in memory T cells, and a substantial contribution to the alloresponse seemed to be made by naive cells. Sequences below about 10^-5 frequency were poorly captured, so only a minor fraction of alloreactive clones could be mapped to unstimulated subsets. Whether proliferating Tregs from siplizumab cultures were suppressive was not functionally confirmed. The cumulative frequency of alloreactive sequences traceable to unstimulated CD4+ memory T cells was significantly reduced by siplizumab. Among mappable alloreactive CD4+ clones, the Treg-derived fraction averaged approximately 66% with siplizumab versus around 29% in control reactions.

The method was the immunoSEQ multiplex PCR assay. Each sample had some 9.7 x 10^4 TCR templates assayed by the deep sequencing platform. Genomic DNA extracted from sorted T cells was used for TCRbeta CDR3 sequencing. Per the original workflow: The R programming language was used for clonal analysis of the TCRbeta CDR3 data. Unstimulated samples were compared with post-reaction CFSE-low samples to define alloreactive CD4+ and CD8+ clones. Alloreactive CD4+ clones were assigned to regulatory or non-regulatory origin by matching sequences to sorted unstimulated Treg and non-Treg repertoires. As stored in TCRdb, this immuneACCESS dataset retains in-frame rearrangements with V and J assigned. A fraction of the clones does not appear; measured against another copy, unresolved V genes explain less than half of the discrepancy, and the remainder lacks a known reason. The V and J calls and clone size come from that table; D and trimming were worked out from the DNA. The sample table shows about 52,000 clones, and about 97% are seen once. The top ten hold around 0.64% of the sample.

This receptor was identified in a human donor in good health. The sequenced sample was naive CD4+ T cells sorted from blood. The cell subset or site label here, explained by the study, means: unstimulated naive T cells.

The CDR3 is CASSLMDRGVRGYTF. The DNA sequence is TGTGCCAGCAGCTTGATGGACAGGGGAGTCCGCGGCTACACCTTC. Here the chain combines TRBV5-5 and TRBJ1-2; the central 9 bases match TRBD1. The CDR1 and CDR2 encoded by the germline V gene (reference sequence) are SGHKS and YYEKEE. V is cut back by 1 base and J by 8 bases, with 9 bases in the junction unmatched. The CDR3 contains 15 residues, cysteine and phenylalanine counted. The DNA shown is the 45-base CDR3, in frame from base 1.